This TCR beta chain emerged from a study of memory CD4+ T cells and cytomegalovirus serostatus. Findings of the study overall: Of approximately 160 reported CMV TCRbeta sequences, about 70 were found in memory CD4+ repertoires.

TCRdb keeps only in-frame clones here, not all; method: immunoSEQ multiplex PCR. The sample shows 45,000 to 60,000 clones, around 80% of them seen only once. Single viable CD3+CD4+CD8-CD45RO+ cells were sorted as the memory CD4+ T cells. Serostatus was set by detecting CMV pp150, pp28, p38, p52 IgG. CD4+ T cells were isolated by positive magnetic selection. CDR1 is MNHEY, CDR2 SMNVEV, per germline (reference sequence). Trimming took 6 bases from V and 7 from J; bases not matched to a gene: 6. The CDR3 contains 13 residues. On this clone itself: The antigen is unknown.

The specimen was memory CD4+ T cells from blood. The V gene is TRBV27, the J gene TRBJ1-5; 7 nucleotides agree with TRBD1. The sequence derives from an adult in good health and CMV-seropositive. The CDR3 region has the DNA TGTGCCAGCAGCGCAGGGGGTATGCAGCCCCAGCATTTT. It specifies CASSAGGMQPQHF.